This is a list of T cell receptor beta chains from one sample in a study of human T cells and chemical hapten exposure. TCRdb used MiXCR to reprocess the RACE reads, holding one entry per CDR3 protein. The sample has around 300,000 distinct CDR3 sequences, approximately 7.5% seen once. Material: whole blood, obtained in connection with sensitization to the hapten diphenylcyclopropenone (DPC). Receptors were obtained from a man younger than 35 with alopecia areata. Some clones in this sample may be carry-over from other donors' samples. CDR3s include the opening cysteine and the closing phenylalanine or tryptophan. Each record gives: clone size, D gene, V gene, J gene, CDR3 DNA, CDR3 protein. The D gene is left open where the match is weak. Only some rows state a clone size, as once, few, many or a class for expanded clones.

clone_size: many; d_call: TRBD1; v_call: TRBV7-9; j_call: TRBJ1-5; cdr3_nt: TGTGCCAGCAGCGCCACAGGGGTTGATCAGCCCCAGCATTTT; cdr3_aa: CASSATGVDQPQHF
clone_size: NA; d_call: NA; v_call: TRBV6-6; j_call: TRBJ1-2; cdr3_nt: TGTGCCAGCAGTTACTCGGCAGGGTATGGCTACACCTTC; cdr3_aa: CASSYSAGYGYTF
clone_size: few; d_call: NA; v_call: TRBV4-3; j_call: TRBJ1-1; cdr3_nt: TGCGCCAGCAGCCAAAGACAGGTCCTGAACACTGAAGCTTTCTTT; cdr3_aa: CASSQRQVLNTEAFF
clone_size: NA; d_call: NA; v_call: TRBV7-9; j_call: TRBJ1-1; cdr3_nt: TGTGCCAGCAGCCCCCAATCAGGGAAGAACACTGAAGCTTTCTTT; cdr3_aa: CASSPQSGKNTEAFF
clone_size: many; d_call: NA; v_call: TRBV5-1; j_call: TRBJ2-5; cdr3_nt: TGCGCCAGCAGCTTGGATCAGGACAGCCAAGAGACCCAGTACTTC; cdr3_aa: CASSLDQDSQETQYF
clone_size: many; d_call: NA; v_call: TRBV5-1; j_call: TRBJ1-1; cdr3_nt: TGTGCCAGCAGCTCCACCGCGGGGAACACTGAAGCTTTCTTT; cdr3_aa: CASSSTAGNTEAFF
clone_size: once; d_call: NA; v_call: TRBV7-9; j_call: TRBJ1-3; cdr3_nt: TGTGCCAGCAGCAATCTAAACAGGGAAAGCTCTGGAAACACCATATATTTT; cdr3_aa: CASSNLNRESSGNTIYF
clone_size: many; d_call: NA; v_call: TRBV12-3/TRBV12-4; j_call: TRBJ1-4; cdr3_nt: TGTGCCAGCACCAAGACTGCAACTAATGAAAAACTGTTTTTT; cdr3_aa: CASTKTATNEKLFF
clone_size: NA; d_call: NA; v_call: TRBV4-3; j_call: TRBJ2-4; cdr3_nt: TGCGCCAGCAGCCAAGATAGGGCAGGCCTAGCCAAAAACATTCAGTACTTC; cdr3_aa: CASSQDRAGLAKNIQYF
clone_size: many; d_call: TRBD2; v_call: TRBV27; j_call: TRBJ2-5; cdr3_nt: TGTGCCAGCAGTCCCCGACTAGCGCAAGAGACCCAGTACTTC; cdr3_aa: CASSPRLAQETQYF
clone_size: many; d_call: NA; v_call: TRBV5-6; j_call: TRBJ2-5; cdr3_nt: TGTGCCAGCAGCTTGGACCCAGGATACCAAGAGACCCAGTACTTC; cdr3_aa: CASSLDPGYQETQYF
clone_size: NA; d_call: TRBD2; v_call: TRBV5-5; j_call: TRBJ2-2; cdr3_nt: TGTGCCAGCAGCCTACAACTAGCGTTGTACACCGGGGAGCTGTTTTTT; cdr3_aa: CASSLQLALYTGELFF
clone_size: NA; d_call: NA; v_call: TRBV5-1; j_call: TRBJ1-1; cdr3_nt: TGCGCCAGCACTCAAGGTCACTCCCGGAACACTGAAGCTTTCTTT; cdr3_aa: CASTQGHSRNTEAFF
clone_size: NA; d_call: NA; v_call: TRBV9; j_call: TRBJ2-3; cdr3_nt: TGTGCCAGCAGCGTTGGGCAGGCTGGTACAGATACGCAGTATTTT; cdr3_aa: CASSVGQAGTDTQYF
clone_size: many; d_call: TRBD1; v_call: TRBV28; j_call: TRBJ1-6; cdr3_nt: TGTGCCACCAAGTACAGGGGTCGGAATTCACCCCTCCACTTT; cdr3_aa: CATKYRGRNSPLHF
clone_size: NA; d_call: TRBD2; v_call: TRBV6-2/TRBV6-3; j_call: TRBJ2-5; cdr3_nt: TGTGCCAGCAGTGGACTAGCTATGGGTCCCGAGACCCAGTACTTC; cdr3_aa: CASSGLAMGPETQYF
clone_size: NA; d_call: TRBD1; v_call: TRBV6-6; j_call: TRBJ1-5; cdr3_nt: TGTGCCAACAGTTACGCCCCGACAGGGGAGGAACAGCCCCAGCATTTT; cdr3_aa: CANSYAPTGEEQPQHF
clone_size: many; d_call: NA; v_call: TRBV10-2; j_call: TRBJ1-3; cdr3_nt: TGCGCCAGCAGTGAGGATTCTGGAAACACCATATATTTT; cdr3_aa: CASSEDSGNTIYF
clone_size: many; d_call: TRBD1; v_call: TRBV29-1; j_call: TRBJ1-2; cdr3_nt: TGCAGCGTTGGAGACAGGGCATTTAACTATGGCTACACCTTC; cdr3_aa: CSVGDRAFNYGYTF
clone_size: NA; d_call: NA; v_call: TRBV29-1; j_call: TRBJ2-5; cdr3_nt: TGCAGCGTTGTTCGAAACCAAGAGACCCAGTACTTC; cdr3_aa: CSVVRNQETQYF
clone_size: many; d_call: NA; v_call: TRBV29-1; j_call: TRBJ1-1; cdr3_nt: TGCAGCCCGCGGGCGGCGGGGAACACTGAAGCTTTCTTT; cdr3_aa: CSPRAAGNTEAFF
clone_size: few; d_call: TRBD1; v_call: TRBV7-9; j_call: TRBJ1-1; cdr3_nt: TGTGCCAGCAGCTCCAGGGACAGGGGAGAAGCTTTCTTT; cdr3_aa: CASSSRDRGEAFF
clone_size: few; d_call: NA; v_call: TRBV6-2/TRBV6-3; j_call: TRBJ2-5; cdr3_nt: TGTGCCAGCAGTTACCGGAACACCCAAGAGACCCAGTACTTC; cdr3_aa: CASSYRNTQETQYF
clone_size: NA; d_call: NA; v_call: TRBV28; j_call: TRBJ2-1; cdr3_nt: TGTGCCAGCAGATTGGACTTCTCCTACAATGAGCAGTTCTTC; cdr3_aa: CASRLDFSYNEQFF
clone_size: NA; d_call: TRBD2; v_call: TRBV7-2; j_call: TRBJ2-5; cdr3_nt: TGTGCCAGCAGCTTATTGGGCCTAGCGGCACAAGAGACCCAGTACTTC; cdr3_aa: CASSLLGLAAQETQYF
clone_size: NA; d_call: NA; v_call: TRBV27; j_call: TRBJ2-7; cdr3_nt: TGTGCCAGCGGTGGACCGGAGCAGTACTTC; cdr3_aa: CASGGPEQYF
clone_size: few; d_call: TRBD1; v_call: TRBV9; j_call: TRBJ1-1; cdr3_nt: TGTGCCAGCAGCGTAGATAAGGCAGGGGGCTTTGGTAACACTGAAGCTTTCTTT; cdr3_aa: CASSVDKAGGFGNTEAFF
clone_size: NA; d_call: NA; v_call: TRBV6-1; j_call: TRBJ1-5; cdr3_nt: TGTGCCAGCAGCCCTCAGGGTTTCTATCAGCCCCAGCATTTT; cdr3_aa: CASSPQGFYQPQHF